What follows is one T cell receptor beta chain and its context. This sample is part of a study of T-cell reconstitution after alpha-beta-depleted transplantation in children. Preparation of the TCRbeta library was carried out with unique molecular identifiers. TCRdb re-called the PCR reads through MiXCR, storing one row per CDR3 protein. The sample yields approximately 420,000 distinct CDR3 sequences, roughly 10% seen once. This sequence was found in a human donor who donated a stem cell graft to a child with acute myeloid leukemia. This specimen was PBMCs from the stem cell graft donor, taken from the stem cell graft.

CDR3 loop: CASSGVRQAYGYTF. Written as DNA, the CDR3 is TGTGCCAGCAGTGGGGTCAGGCAAGCTTATGGCTACACCTTC. The V and J genes are TRBV6-1 and TRBJ1-2; D is uncertain. Trimming took 4 bases from V and 5 from J, leaving 14 bases between them. Looked up from germline, CDR1 is MNHNS and CDR2 is SASEGT. This CDR3 comprises 14 residues.